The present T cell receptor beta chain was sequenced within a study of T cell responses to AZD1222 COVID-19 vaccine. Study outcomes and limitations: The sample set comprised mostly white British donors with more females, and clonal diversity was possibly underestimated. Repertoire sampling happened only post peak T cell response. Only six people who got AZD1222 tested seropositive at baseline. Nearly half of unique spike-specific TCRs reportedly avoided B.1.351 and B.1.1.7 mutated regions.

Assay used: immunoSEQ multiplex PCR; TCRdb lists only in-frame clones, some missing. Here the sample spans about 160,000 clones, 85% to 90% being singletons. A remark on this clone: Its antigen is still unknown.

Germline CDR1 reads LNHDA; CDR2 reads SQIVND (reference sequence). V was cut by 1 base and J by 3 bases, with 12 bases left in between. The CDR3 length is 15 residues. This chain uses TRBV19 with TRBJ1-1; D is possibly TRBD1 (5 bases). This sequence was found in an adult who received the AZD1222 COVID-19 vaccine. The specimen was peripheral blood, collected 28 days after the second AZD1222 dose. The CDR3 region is CASSIGVRRDTEAFF. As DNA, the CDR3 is TGTGCCAGTAGTATAGGGGTTCGCAGGGACACTGAAGCTTTCTTT.